Shown below are 30 T cell receptor beta chains from a single sample sequenced in a study of cytomegalovirus exposure and HLA in healthy donors. Use of 60 Vbeta and 13 Jbeta primers characterized the PCR. Only in-frame clones appear in the TCRdb table, and some are missing; sequencing was by immunoSEQ multiplex PCR. The sample lists 120,000 to 150,000 clones; 65% to 80% were seen once. The sequenced sample consisted of PBMCs. The receptors were sampled from a woman aged 40 to 55 in good health and CMV-seronegative.

A remark on this clone: Other nucleotide sequences in the sample specify the same CDR3. The chain couples TRBV6-4 to TRBJ2-3; 7 bases match TRBD1. The CDR3 length is 15 residues. Germline-derived CDR1 and CDR2 are MRHNA and SNTAGT. V gave up 3 bases and J gave up 1 base; unmatched junction bases: 4. For the CDR3, the DNA is TGTGCCAGCAGTGATGGTCAGGGGGGCACAGATACGCAGTATTTT. The encoded protein is CASSDGQGGTDTQYF.

The genes are TRBV2 and TRBJ1-6; 10 bases are shared with TRBD1. Germline CDR1 reads SNHLY; CDR2 reads FYNNEI. This CDR3 has 15 amino acids. J gave up 8 bases and V 7 bases, and 8 bases lay outside the gene matches. CDR3 in DNA: TGTGCCAGCAAGGGGCCGGGACAGGGGTATTCACCCCTCCACTTT. This sequence encodes CASKGPGQGYSPLHF.

The V call is TRBV6-4, the J call TRBJ2-6, with a tentative D call TRBD1 (5 bases). In germline, CDR1 is MRHNA, CDR2 SNTAGT. Deletions cut 3 bases from V and 0 bases from J, with 12 bases between. The CDR3 totals 17 residues. The CDR3 sequence: CASSDSQGYSGANVLTF. Written as DNA, the CDR3 is TGTGCCAGCAGTGATTCCCAGGGCTACTCTGGGGCCAACGTCCTGACTTTC.

The chain is built from TRBV5-1 and TRBJ2-3; the D is unclear. Trimming stripped 5 bases from V and 3 bases from J, with 13 bases between. Germline CDR1 SGHRS, CDR2 YFSETQ. The CDR3 spans 14 residues. The CDR3 reads CASRSGDQTDTQYF. The CDR3 DNA reads TGCGCCAGCAGGTCCGGAGATCAGACAGATACGCAGTATTTT.

V gene TRBV5-6 combines with J gene TRBJ1-1; D uncertain. Per the germline V gene, CDR1 is SGHDT and CDR2 is YYEEEE. V lost 3 bases and J 1 base, leaving 7 bases between the germline ends. The CDR3 has 13 residues. The CDR3 nucleotides are TGTGCCAGCAGCTGGAGTTGGAACACTGAAGCTTTCTTT. It translates to CASSWSWNTEAFF.

The chain links TRBV18 to TRBJ1-5; 9 nucleotides match TRBD1. The CDR3 is made up of 15 amino acids. Germline-derived CDR1 and CDR2 are KGHSH and LQKENI. V lost 6 bases to trimming and J lost 5 bases; unmatched junction nucleotides: 8. CDR3: CASSGMTGGYQPQHF. The CDR3 DNA sequence: TGTGCCAGCTCGGGGATGACAGGGGGTTATCAGCCCCAGCATTTT.

The chain recombines TRBV7-9 with TRBJ2-5; D remains unclear. CDR3 length: 13 amino acids. Germline V gene lookup returns CDR1 SEHNR and CDR2 FQNEAQ (reference sequence). V lost 3 bases and J lost 3, with 8 bases in between. The CDR3, as DNA: TGTGCCAGCAGCTTCGGTGCGGAAGAGACCCAGTACTTC. It yields the protein CASSFGAEETQYF.

This chain uses TRBV6-4 with TRBJ1-2, with no clear D. The CDR3 is made up of 16 amino acids. V shed 0 bases and J shed 3 bases, with 14 bases lying between them. The germline V gene has CDR1 MRHNA and CDR2 SNTAGT. CDR3 sequence reads: CASSDSWPAGYYGYTF. Here the CDR3 DNA reads TGTGCCAGCAGTGACTCCTGGCCGGCGGGCTACTATGGCTACACCTTC.

The rearrangement uses TRBV6-4 and TRBJ1-6; D not certain. From germline, CDR1 is MRHNA and CDR2 SNTAGT. Trimming left V 6 bases short and J 2 bases short, with 11 bases between. The CDR3 consists of 15 residues. The DNA of the CDR3 is TGTGCCAGCAGAATCCGGGAGGCCTATAATTCACCCCTCCACTTT. This encodes CASRIREAYNSPLHF.

The genes are TRBV7-9 and TRBJ1-1; D is unresolved. This CDR3 has 14 amino acids. The germline CDR1 and CDR2 sequences are SEHNR and FQNEAQ (reference sequence). V was pared by 2 bases and J by 1 base, with 8 bases between. The CDR3 protein is CASSLSGTNTEAFF. In DNA form, the CDR3 reads TGTGCCAGCAGCTTATCAGGAACGAACACTGAAGCTTTCTTT.

This chain uses TRBV20-1 with TRBJ1-2, with D hard to call. The CDR3 contains 11 residues. Trimming stripped 3 bases from V and 8 bases from J, with 10 bases between. The V gene's germline CDR1 is DFQATT and CDR2 SNEGSKA (reference sequence). The CDR3 nucleotides are TGCAGTGCTAGTGGAGGGAACGGCTACACCTTC. As protein: CSASGGNGYTF.

This rearrangement joins TRBV5-1 to TRBJ1-1, with D maybe TRBD1 (6 bases). This CDR3 is 13 amino acids long. Germline CDR1 SGHRS, CDR2 YFSETQ. Deletions cut 4 bases from V and 7 bases from J, with 14 bases between. CDR3 in DNA: TGCGCCAGCAGCCCCCTCTGGGACAATGAAGCTTTCTTT. Its protein product is CASSPLWDNEAFF. The full variable domain, in which reference TRBV5-1 and TRBJ1-1 provide the parts outside the CDR3, is KAGVTQTPRYLIKTRGQQVTLSCSPISGHRSVSWYQQTPGQGLQFLFEYFSETQRNKGNFPGRFSGRQFSNSRSEMNVSTLELGDSALYLCASSPLWDNEAFFGQGTRLTVV.

V is TRBV28 and J is TRBJ2-3; possible D gene TRBD1, 6 bases. This CDR3 region has 12 residues. V was trimmed by 8 bases and J by 11 bases, leaving 17 bases between them. Germline CDR1 is MDHEN and CDR2 is SYDVKM. The CDR3 loop reads CASGTGFKGQYF. CDR3 bases: TGTGCCAGCGGCACAGGGTTCAAGGGGCAGTATTTT.

V gene TRBV5-1 combines with J gene TRBJ2-7; D is possibly TRBD1 (6 bases). This CDR3 contains 13 residues. Trimming shortened V by 6 bases and J by 3 bases, and 13 bases separated the two germline ends. From germline, CDR1 is SGHRS and CDR2 YFSETQ. CDR3 loop: CASTRDNLYEQYF. CDR3 DNA: TGCGCCAGCACCCGGGACAACCTCTACGAGCAGTACTTC.

The chain links TRBV5-1 to TRBJ2-5, with 7 bases that match TRBD2. Germline CDR1 reads SGHRS; CDR2 reads YFSETQ. This CDR3 is 17 amino acids long. Losses at the gene ends were 3 bases for V and 5 bases for J; bases not matched to a gene: 16. The CDR3 nucleotides are TGCGCCAGCAGCTCCTCAGGATGGGGGGGTGTTTCTGAGACCCAGTACTTC. This encodes CASSSSGWGGVSETQYF.

This rearrangement joins TRBV2 to TRBJ1-5; D ambiguous. There are 13 residues in the CDR3. V was pared by 3 bases and J by 3 bases, with 6 bases between. Per germline, CDR1 SNHLY and CDR2 FYNNEI. CDR3 loop: CASSDDFNQPQHF. As DNA, the CDR3 is TGTGCCAGCAGTGACGACTTCAATCAGCCCCAGCATTTT.

This clone occurred a few times. The V and J genes are TRBV5-1 and TRBJ1-1; D not certain. There are 14 residues in the CDR3. From germline, CDR1 is SGHRS and CDR2 YFSETQ. Trimming cost V 0 bases and J 2 bases, with 8 bases left between them. CDR3 sequence: CASSLVPGNTEAFF. CDR3 in DNA: TGCGCCAGCAGCTTGGTCCCGGGAAACACTGAAGCTTTCTTT.

The chain joins TRBV5-1 to TRBJ2-2; 8 bases agree with TRBD2. This CDR3 is 16 amino acids long. The trim removed 4 bases at V and 0 bases at J, leaving 5 bases unmatched. Germline V CDR1 and CDR2: SGHRS, YFSETQ. The CDR3 nucleotides are TGCGCCAGCAGCATAGGACTAGCTACGAACACCGGGGAGCTGTTTTTT. Residues: CASSIGLATNTGELFF.

The chain couples TRBV6-5 to TRBJ1-3, with a weak D call TRBD1 (5 bases). Germline V gives CDR1 MNHEY, CDR2 SVGAGI. The CDR3 loop spans 15 amino acids. V was pared by 6 bases and J by 2 bases, with 14 bases between. The CDR3 sequence: CASRGLSGAGNTIYF. The DNA of the CDR3 is TGTGCCAGCAGGGGACTTTCGGGGGCTGGAAACACCATATATTTT.

The rearrangement uses TRBV10-1 and TRBJ2-1, with a weak D call TRBD2 (6 bases). The V end was cut by 7 bases, the J end by 0 bases, with 16 bases between. Per the germline V gene, CDR1 is WNHNN and CDR2 is SYGVQD (reference sequence). The CDR3 is made up of 16 amino acids. CDR3 sequence: CASNTGGESSYNEQFF. The CDR3 DNA is TGCGCCAGCAACACCGGGGGAGAAAGCTCCTACAATGAGCAGTTCTTC.

The chain links TRBV4-1 to TRBJ2-3; 11 nucleotides match TRBD2. From germline, CDR1 is MGHRA and CDR2 YSYEKL. This CDR3 is built from 18 residues. Trimming removed 3 bases from V and 2 bases from J; junction bases left unmatched: 10. CDR3 loop: CASSHASGGTSVTDTQYF. The CDR3 DNA reads as TGCGCCAGCAGCCACGCTAGCGGGGGGACCTCCGTCACAGATACGCAGTATTTT.

The chain couples TRBV5-6 to TRBJ1-6; D is undetermined. Trimming took 2 bases from V and 0 from J, leaving 12 bases between them. From germline, CDR1 is SGHDT and CDR2 YYEEEE. This CDR3 comprises 17 residues. The CDR3 coding sequence is TGTGCCAGCAGCTTTTCGGCAGGAAGCTCCTATAATTCACCCCTCCACTTT. Encoded protein: CASSFSAGSSYNSPLHF.

The J gene is TRBJ1-2, the V gene TRBV7-9, with TRBD1 matching over 10 bases. Germline assignment: CDR1 SEHNR and CDR2 FQNEAQ (reference sequence). The CDR3 covers 13 residues. The V segment lost 6 bases and the J segment 8 bases; nucleotides outside the gene matches: 6. Here the CDR3 DNA reads TGTGCCAGCAGTTACGGACAGGGGGACGGCTACACCTTC. Translated, it gives CASSYGQGDGYTF.

This chain uses TRBV5-1 with TRBJ2-7; 10 bases align to TRBD1. Germline assignment: CDR1 SGHRS and CDR2 YFSETQ. The CDR3 sequence is 15 residues long. Germline trimming cut 4 bases from V and 2 bases from J; bases unmatched to any gene: 6. CDR3: CASSGQGQGTYEQYF. Written as DNA, the CDR3 is TGCGCCAGCAGCGGGCAGGGACAGGGGACCTACGAGCAGTACTTC.

The chain employs TRBV4-1 and TRBJ2-2; TRBD1 aligns across 7 bases. The J segment lost 8 bases and the V segment lost 1 base, leaving 7 bases of the junction unmatched. The CDR3 spans 15 residues. The germline V gene has CDR1 MGHRA and CDR2 YSYEKL. CDR3 nucleotides: TGCGCCAGCAGCCAAGCCAAACAGGGGCGAGGGGAGCTGTTTTTT. Translating it yields CASSQAKQGRGELFF.

The chain joins TRBV5-5 to TRBJ1-1; D unclear. The CDR3 consists of 15 residues. The germline V and J ends were trimmed by 1 base and 0 bases, with 10 bases remaining between them. CDR1 is SGHKS and CDR2 is YYEKEE in the germline V gene (reference sequence). The CDR3 spells CASSLFGMLNTEAFF. The CDR3, as DNA: TGTGCCAGCAGCTTGTTCGGGATGTTGAACACTGAAGCTTTCTTT.

The chain carries TRBV2 and TRBJ2-1, with 8 nucleotides matching TRBD2. Germline V lookup: CDR1 SNHLY, CDR2 FYNNEI. V shed 7 bases and J 3 bases; nucleotides not matched to a gene: 8. CDR3 size: 15 residues. DNA for the CDR3: TGTGCCAGCAAATATTATCGGGAGGGCTACAATGAGCAGTTCTTC. It yields the protein CASKYYREGYNEQFF. Using reference TRBV2 and TRBJ2-1 for the parts outside the CDR3, the full variable domain is EPEVTQTPSHQVTQMGQEVILRCVPISNHLYFYWYRQILGQKVEFLVSFYNNEISEKSEIFDDQFSVERPDGSNFTLKIRSTKLEDSAMYFCASKYYREGYNEQFFGPGTRLTVL.

In this sample, this clone turned up a few times. The V call is TRBV6-1, the J call TRBJ1-1, with TRBD1 matching over 9 bases. Germline CDR1 is MNHNS and CDR2 is SASEGT. V lost 1 base to trimming and J lost 5 bases; unmatched junction nucleotides: 5. The CDR3 is 15 residues long. DNA of the CDR3: TGTGCCAGCAGTGAAGATACAGGGGGCTCTACTGAAGCTTTCTTT. This codes for CASSEDTGGSTEAFF.

The chain has TRBV4-1 and TRBJ1-2; 8 bases align to TRBD1. Trimming cost V 4 bases and J 6 bases; bases outside gene matches: 13. The CDR3 spans 16 residues. Germline V gene sequence: CDR1 MGHRA, CDR2 YSYEKL. Here the CDR3 DNA reads TGCGCCAGCAGCCTAAGCAGACAGGGGATAACTAATGGCTACACCTTC. Amino acid sequence: CASSLSRQGITNGYTF.

This sequence joins TRBV27 and TRBJ2-7; a possible D gene is TRBD1 (6 bases). Germline V gives CDR1 MNHEY, CDR2 SMNVEV (reference sequence). V dropped 6 bases and J dropped 0 bases, with 15 bases sitting between them. The CDR3 has 15 amino acids. CDR3 amino acids: CASRLDRSSSYEQYF. CDR3 in DNA: TGTGCCAGCAGGCTAGACAGGTCTAGCTCCTACGAGCAGTACTTC.